The present TCR beta chain was sequenced within a study of cytomegalovirus exposure and HLA in healthy donors. Study results and caveats: A prior analysis recorded that most TCR beta V segments were productive about 90% or about 30% of the time. What was likely a sequencing artifact was a cluster of highly shared sequence variants. Association of a missense DCLRE1C variant with TCR beta V- and J-gene trimming was reported in a later analysis.

Germline CDR1 LNHDA, CDR2 SQIVND (reference sequence). V dropped 4 bases and J dropped 9 bases, with 12 bases sitting between them. The CDR3 sequence is 13 residues long. This clone appeared a single time. Its antigen is unidentified. Amplification used 60 Vbeta primers and 13 Jbeta primers. Generated by immunoSEQ multiplex PCR, the TCRdb table keeps only in-frame clones and is missing some. The sample lists roughly 130,000 clones, approximately 68% occurring once. This chain uses TRBV19 with TRBJ2-2; D ambiguous. Sequences were obtained from PBMCs. This receptor was identified in a man younger than 40 in good health and CMV-seropositive. The chain's CDR3 is CASSTPQSRELFF. CDR3 sequence (DNA): TGTGCCAGTAGTACCCCTCAGTCGAGGGAGCTGTTTTTT. The full variable domain, in which reference TRBV19 and TRBJ2-2 provide the parts outside the CDR3, is DGGITQSPKYLFRKEGQNVTLSCEQNLNHDAMYWYRQDPGQGLRLIYYSQIVNDFQKGDIAEGYSVSREKKESFPLTVTSAQKNPTAFYLCASSTPQSRELFFGEGSRLTVL.